Shown below are 29 T cell receptor beta chains from a single sample sequenced in a study of vaccination and CD4 T cells after COVID-19. The treatment here: roughly 10-day PBMC culture with coronavirus spike peptide pools or control peptides (ViraFEST assay). The Oncomine TCR Beta short-read assay was applied to DNA of cultured CD4+ T cells. One entry per CDR3 protein, called by TCRdb with MiXCR from the PCR reads. The table includes over 10,000 distinct CDR3 sequences, less than 85% detected once. Antigens of these TCRs are unknown. The specimen sequenced was CD4+ T cells from blood, cultured in vitro. The receptors were sampled from a human donor who had recovered from COVID-19.

This clonotype was detected once. This chain connects TRBV7-9 to TRBJ1-6; D is undetermined. V was cut by 1 base and J by 9 bases, with 7 bases left in between. Germline CDR1 SEHNR, CDR2 FQNEAQ (reference sequence). This CDR3 spans 13 amino acids. The CDR3 nucleotides are TGTGCCAGCAGCTTAGTTCCCCGTTCACCCCTCCACTTT. The encoded protein is CASSLVPRSPLHF.

V usage is TRBV2 and J usage is TRBJ2-1; a possible D gene is TRBD1 (5 bases). Germline-derived CDR1 and CDR2 are SNHLY and FYNNEI. Trimming stripped 1 base from V and 8 bases from J, with 9 bases between. This CDR3 comprises 13 residues. The CDR3 nucleotides read TGTGCCAGCAGTGAAGGGGGCAGACATGAGCAGTTCTTC. Encoded protein: CASSEGGRHEQFF.

The gene calls are TRBV6-5 and TRBJ2-3; D ambiguous. CDR1 MNHEY and CDR2 SVGAGI come from the germline V gene. Trimming took 3 bases from V and 0 from J, leaving 16 bases between them. The CDR3 has 17 amino acids. For the CDR3, the DNA is TGTGCCAGCAGTTATCCCTCCATGCCTTCTAGCACAGATACGCAGTATTTT. Amino acids: CASSYPSMPSSTDTQYF.

The chain has TRBV12-3 or TRBV12-4 and TRBJ1-2; D remains ambiguous. The CDR3 totals 14 residues. V shed 4 bases and J shed 5 bases, with 14 bases lying between them. CDR3 coding DNA: TGTGCCAGCAGTTCCCGGGAGGGCGGGTATGGCTACACCTTC. Translating gives CASSSREGGYGYTF.

The chain joins TRBV24-1 to TRBJ2-7; unclear D gene. Trimming shortened V by 4 bases and J by 4 bases, and 13 bases separated the two germline ends. The CDR3 is 14 amino acids. The germline gives CDR1 KGHDR, CDR2 SFDVKD. DNA of the CDR3: TGTGCCACCAGTGACCCGCAGGTTACTTACGAGCAGTACTTC. This encodes CATSDPQVTYEQYF.

This chain joins TRBV5-1 and TRBJ2-7; 7 bases map to TRBD1. The germline gives CDR1 SGHRS, CDR2 YFSETQ. The CDR3 is 15 residues long. V lost 4 bases, J lost 6 bases, and 13 bases stayed unmatched. The CDR3 bases are TGCGCCAGCAGCCGTGCGACAGGGCCCTTTCGCGAGCAGTACTTC. Amino acids: CASSRATGPFREQYF. Full variable domain (missing parts from reference TRBV5-1 and TRBJ2-7): KAGVTQTPRYLIKTRGQQVTLSCSPISGHRSVSWYQQTPGQGLQFLFEYFSETQRNKGNFPGRFSGRQFSNSRSEMNVSTLELGDSALYLCASSRATGPFREQYFGPGTRLTVT.

The rearrangement uses TRBV24-1 and TRBJ2-3, with TRBD2 identical over 13 bases. The CDR3 sequence is 17 residues long. Germline V gene lookup returns CDR1 KGHDR and CDR2 SFDVKD. The J segment lost 4 bases and the V segment lost 4 bases, leaving 7 bases of the junction unmatched. The CDR3 spells CATSERTSGREADTQYF. The DNA for the CDR3 is TGTGCCACCAGTGAACGTACTAGCGGGAGGGAGGCAGATACGCAGTATTTT.

The chain is built from TRBV27 and TRBJ2-2; D is unresolved. Germline V gene data show CDR1 as MNHEY and CDR2 as SMNVEV (reference sequence). The germline V and J ends were trimmed by 3 bases and 5 bases, with 13 bases remaining between them. The CDR3 covers 15 residues. The CDR3 DNA follows: TGTGCCAGCAGTTTGGCTGGGTTGAAAACCGGGGAGCTGTTTTTT. As protein: CASSLAGLKTGELFF.

The chain joins TRBV7-6 to TRBJ1-4; TRBD1 matches 7 bases. Germline CDR1 is SGHVS and CDR2 is FNYEAQ. CDR3 length: 15 amino acids. V was pared by 5 bases and J by 7 bases, with 10 bases of the junction left unmatched. CDR3 sequence (DNA): TGTGCCAGCAGCAAACCGACAGGGAGAGGTGAAAAACTGTTTTTT. It encodes CASSKPTGRGEKLFF.

The chain couples TRBV27 to TRBJ1-5; 7 bases align to TRBD1. CDR3 length: 15 residues. J was trimmed by 3 bases and V by 6 bases; bases with no gene match: 8. Germline-derived CDR1 and CDR2 are MNHEY and SMNVEV (reference sequence). CDR3: CASSFTGAFNQPQHF. Here the CDR3 DNA reads TGTGCCAGCAGCTTTACAGGGGCCTTCAATCAGCCCCAGCATTTT.

The rearrangement links TRBV7-6 to TRBJ2-5, with 14 bases fitting TRBD2. V shed 1 base, J shed 5 bases, and the junction held 9 bases outside the gene matches. The CDR3 runs to 18 residues. Germline values: CDR1 SGHVS, CDR2 FNYEAQ. The CDR3 here is CASSLGGLAGGGGETQYF. The CDR3 region has the DNA TGTGCCAGCAGCTTAGGAGGACTAGCGGGAGGAGGGGGGGAGACCCAGTACTTC.

The genes are TRBV7-2 and TRBJ1-6; TRBD1 agrees at 8 bases. The CDR3 sequence is 18 residues long. V gave up 5 bases and J gave up 3 bases; unmatched junction bases: 12. Germline assignment: CDR1 SGHTA and CDR2 FQGNSA. The chain's CDR3 is CASSPRHRTGNYNSPLHF. The CDR3 DNA reads as TGTGCCAGCAGCCCCCGACACAGGACAGGGAACTATAATTCACCCCTCCACTTT.

This clonotype was found once. The chain joins TRBV20-1 to TRBJ2-3; D gene uncertain. This CDR3 has 12 amino acids. Trimming stripped 3 bases from V and 0 bases from J, with 4 bases between. Germline CDR1 DFQATT, CDR2 SNEGSKA (reference sequence). In DNA, the CDR3 is TGCAGTGCTAGGCGTAGCACAGATACGCAGTATTTT. Encoded protein: CSARRSTDTQYF.

This chain connects TRBV20-1 to TRBJ2-3, with 7 positions matching TRBD1. The J segment lost 5 bases and the V segment lost 6 bases, leaving 17 bases of the junction unmatched. The CDR3 consists of 16 residues. The V gene's germline CDR1 is DFQATT and CDR2 SNEGSKA (reference sequence). The CDR3 DNA reads TGCAGTGCCCCACCCCCACGGGACAGTGCACAAGATACGCAGTATTTT. It codes for CSAPPPRDSAQDTQYF.

This clonotype was seen only a few times. The chain carries TRBV6-2 or TRBV6-3 and TRBJ2-5, with a weak D call TRBD1 (5 bases). Trimming took off 5 bases at V and 1 base at J, with 11 bases between the two ends. CDR1 is MNHEY, CDR2 SVGEGT, per germline. The CDR3 consists of 14 residues. The CDR3 reads CASSLGVAQETQYF. In nucleotides, the CDR3 is TGTGCCAGCAGTCTAGGGGTGGCCCAAGAGACCCAGTACTTC.

The chain links TRBV7-2 to TRBJ1-1; D is unresolved. The CDR3 has 13 amino acids. The V and J ends lost 4 bases and 4 bases respectively, with 10 bases between them. Germline values: CDR1 SGHTA, CDR2 FQGNSA. Here the CDR3 reads CASSSLAGTEAFF. The CDR3 DNA is TGTGCCAGCAGCTCCCTGGCCGGCACTGAAGCTTTCTTT.

This clonotype was picked up a small number of times. This chain connects TRBV6-5 to TRBJ1-1, with unresolved D. The CDR3 spans 14 residues. Trimming shortened V by 2 bases and J by 10 bases, and 17 bases separated the two germline ends. Germline V gene sequence: CDR1 MNHEY, CDR2 SVGAGI. As DNA, the CDR3 is TGTGCCAGCAGTTACCGAGGGAACGGTTTGGGAGCTTTCTTT. Residues: CASSYRGNGLGAFF.

The chain combines TRBV28 with TRBJ1-5; 8 bases are a match to TRBD1. This CDR3 region has 16 residues. J lost 2 bases, V lost 5 bases, and 8 bases had no gene match. The germline gives CDR1 MDHEN, CDR2 SYDVKM. The CDR3 region has the DNA TGTGCCAGCAGTCCCCTAGGACAGGGCCGCAATCAGCCCCAGCATTTT. Its protein is CASSPLGQGRNQPQHF.

The gene calls are TRBV7-2 and TRBJ2-5; D may correspond to TRBD1 or TRBD2 (5 bases each). Trimming shortened V by 1 base and J by 5 bases, and 14 bases separated the two germline ends. The CDR3 runs 15 residues. Germline assignment: CDR1 SGHTA and CDR2 FQGNSA. CDR3 nucleotides: TGTGCCAGCAGCTTAGTCCTTGGCAGGGAGGAGACCCAGTACTTC. Translating gives CASSLVLGREETQYF.

In DNA, the CDR3 is TGTGCCAGCAGCGCAGCAACTGGGCTCCACTTT. Protein: CASSAATGLHF. The V gene is TRBV19, the J gene TRBJ1-6; D unresolved. CDR3 length equals 11 residues. Germline V gene lookup returns CDR1 LNHDA and CDR2 SQIVND (reference sequence). V was pared by 9 bases and J by 16 bases, with 16 bases between.

This clonotype was recorded only once. The chain couples TRBV7-3 to TRBJ1-1; TRBD1 matches at 8 bases. The ends lost 5 bases at V and 6 bases at J; junction bases unmatched: 5. CDR1 is SGHTA, CDR2 FQGTGA, per germline. CDR3 length: 13 residues. The CDR3 reads CASSIDRGAEAFF. In DNA form, the CDR3 reads TGTGCCAGCAGCATAGACAGGGGCGCTGAAGCTTTCTTT.

This clonotype showed up just a few times. V is TRBV27 and J is TRBJ2-7; D not certain. Trimming removed 2 bases at V and 5 bases at J, with 4 bases between. CDR3 length: 11 residues. Germline V lookup: CDR1 MNHEY, CDR2 SMNVEV (reference sequence). This CDR3 reads CASSLRDEQYF. CDR3 in DNA: TGTGCCAGCAGTTTAAGGGACGAGCAGTACTTC.

The chain couples TRBV5-4 to TRBJ2-7; 9 nucleotides match TRBD2. Germline trimming cut 3 bases from V and 4 bases from J; bases unmatched to any gene: 8. This CDR3 spans 15 amino acids. The germline V gene has CDR1 SGHNT and CDR2 YYREEE (reference sequence). The DNA for the CDR3 is TGTGCCAGCAGCTCTAAAGCGGGAGGAGGTTACGAGCAGTACTTC. Protein sequence: CASSSKAGGGYEQYF. Full variable domain (outside the CDR3, taken from reference TRBV5-4 and TRBJ2-7): ETGVTQSPTHLIKTRGQQVTLRCSSQSGHNTVSWYQQALGQGPQFIFQYYREEENGRGNFPPRFSGLQFPNYSSELNVNALELDDSALYLCASSSKAGGGYEQYFGPGTRLTVT.

The CDR3 loop is CASTQGFGYGYTF. CDR3 coding DNA: TGTGCCAGCACCCAGGGGTTCGGCTATGGCTACACCTTC. The chain combines TRBV12-3 or TRBV12-4 with TRBJ1-2; possibly TRBD1 for D (6 bases). V was cut by 7 bases and J by 4 bases, with 13 bases left in between. The length of the CDR3 is 13 residues.

This sequence joins TRBV7-9 and TRBJ1-2; D gene ambiguous. The CDR3 is 12 residues long. Trimming cost V 3 bases and J 10 bases, with 12 bases left between them. Germline V gives CDR1 SEHNR, CDR2 FQNEAQ (reference sequence). CDR3 sequence: CASSFFKANYTF. For the CDR3, the DNA is TGTGCCAGCAGCTTTTTCAAGGCTAACTACACCTTC.

This chain links TRBV20-1 with TRBJ1-1, with D hard to call. The CDR3 runs to 14 residues. The germline gives CDR1 DFQATT, CDR2 SNEGSKA (reference sequence). V dropped 1 base and J dropped 5 bases, with 14 bases sitting between them. Here the CDR3 reads CSARVKGPFTEAFF. CDR3 coding DNA: TGCAGTGCTAGAGTAAAGGGCCCCTTTACTGAAGCTTTCTTT.

The chain is built from TRBV7-9 and TRBJ1-5; the D is unclear. In germline, CDR1 is SEHNR, CDR2 FQNEAQ (reference sequence). The ends were cut back, 1 base at V and 7 bases at J, with 11 bases in the middle. The CDR3 consists of 14 residues. Here the CDR3 DNA reads TGTGCCAGCAGCTTAGATTACCCCGGGCAGCCCCAGCATTTT. This gives the protein CASSLDYPGQPQHF.

This chain connects TRBV6-1 to TRBJ1-2; a weak D match, TRBD1 (5 bases). This CDR3 region has 15 residues. Germline V gene sequence: CDR1 MNHNS, CDR2 SASEGT. V was cut by 9 bases and J by 0 bases, with 17 bases left in between. CDR3 coding DNA: TGTGCCAGAGATCAGAACAGGACCGCTAACTATGGCTACACCTTC. It is translated as CARDQNRTANYGYTF.

There are a few counts of this clonotype. The chain employs TRBV7-2 and TRBJ2-3, with TRBD1 identical over 8 bases. With 5 bases clipped from V and 3 bases from J, the junction kept 10 bases outside the gene matches. The CDR3 has 16 residues. Germline V gives CDR1 SGHTA, CDR2 FQGNSA. The CDR3 nucleotides are TGTGCCAGCAGCCCTCGGACAGGGACAACAACAGATACGCAGTATTTT. Its protein is CASSPRTGTTTDTQYF.